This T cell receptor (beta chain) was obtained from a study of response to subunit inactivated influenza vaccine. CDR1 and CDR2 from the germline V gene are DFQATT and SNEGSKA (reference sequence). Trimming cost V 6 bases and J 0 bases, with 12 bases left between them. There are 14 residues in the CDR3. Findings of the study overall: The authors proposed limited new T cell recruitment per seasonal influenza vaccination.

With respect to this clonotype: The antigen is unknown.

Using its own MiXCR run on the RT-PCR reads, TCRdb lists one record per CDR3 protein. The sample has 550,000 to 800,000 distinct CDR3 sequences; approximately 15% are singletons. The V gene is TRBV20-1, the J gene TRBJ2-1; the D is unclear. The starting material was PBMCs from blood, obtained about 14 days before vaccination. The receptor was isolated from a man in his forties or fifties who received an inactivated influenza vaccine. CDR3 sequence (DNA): TGCAGTGCGACGAGTTTGAGCTCCTACAATGAGCAGTTCTTC. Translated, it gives CSATSLSSYNEQFF.